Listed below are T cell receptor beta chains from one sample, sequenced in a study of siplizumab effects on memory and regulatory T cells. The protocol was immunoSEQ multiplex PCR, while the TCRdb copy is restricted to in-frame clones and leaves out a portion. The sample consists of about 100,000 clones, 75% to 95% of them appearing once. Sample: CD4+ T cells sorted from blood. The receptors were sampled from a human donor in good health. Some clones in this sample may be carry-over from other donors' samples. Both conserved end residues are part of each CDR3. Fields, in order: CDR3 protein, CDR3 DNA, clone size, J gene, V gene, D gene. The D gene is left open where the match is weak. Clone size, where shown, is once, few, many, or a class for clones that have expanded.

CDR3 protein: CASSFPPRGEQFF; CDR3 DNA: TGTGCCAGCAGTTTCCCCCCGCGGGGTGAGCAGTTCTTC; clone size: few; J gene: TRBJ2-1; V gene: TRBV7-6; D gene: NA
CDR3 protein: CASSQDRGVYTF; CDR3 DNA: TGTGCCAGCAGCCAAGATCGCGGAGTCTACACCTTC; clone size: NA; J gene: TRBJ1-2; V gene: TRBV14; D gene: NA
CDR3 protein: CASSLGRGLYGYTF; CDR3 DNA: TGTGCCAGCAGCTTAGGGAGGGGGCTCTATGGCTACACCTTC; clone size: NA; J gene: TRBJ1-2; V gene: TRBV7-6; D gene: TRBD1
CDR3 protein: CASSTPGRGEQFF; CDR3 DNA: TGTGCCAGCAGTACCCCGGGCAGGGGTGAGCAGTTCTTC; clone size: once; J gene: TRBJ2-1; V gene: TRBV6-5; D gene: NA
CDR3 protein: CAWVRGRINYGYTF; CDR3 DNA: TGTGCCTGGGTCCGGGGCAGGATCAACTATGGCTACACCTTC; clone size: few; J gene: TRBJ1-2; V gene: TRBV30; D gene: NA
CDR3 protein: CASSLRGRNGYTF; CDR3 DNA: TGTGCCAGCAGTTTACGGGGGCGAAATGGCTACACCTTC; clone size: NA; J gene: TRBJ1-2; V gene: TRBV28; D gene: NA
CDR3 protein: CASSQGPTGRHNEQFF; CDR3 DNA: TGCGCCAGCAGCCAAGGCCCTACGGGGCGACACAATGAGCAGTTCTTC; clone size: NA; J gene: TRBJ2-1; V gene: TRBV4-1; D gene: NA
CDR3 protein: CSARTGTNTEAFF; CDR3 DNA: TGCAGCGCCAGGACAGGGACGAACACTGAAGCTTTCTTT; clone size: NA; J gene: TRBJ1-1; V gene: TRBV29-1; D gene: TRBD1
CDR3 protein: CASSKGNQPQHF; CDR3 DNA: TGTGCCAGCAGCAAAGGCAATCAGCCCCAGCATTTT; clone size: NA; J gene: TRBJ1-5; V gene: TRBV21-1; D gene: NA
CDR3 protein: CASSLTGTGGRGTGELFF; CDR3 DNA: TGTGCCAGCAGCTTAACCGGGACAGGGGGCCGTGGGACCGGGGAGCTGTTTTTT; clone size: NA; J gene: TRBJ2-2; V gene: TRBV7-3; D gene: TRBD1
CDR3 protein: CASSLVAGYEQYF; CDR3 DNA: TGTGCCAGCAGCTTAGTGGCGGGGTACGAGCAGTACTTC; clone size: NA; J gene: TRBJ2-7; V gene: TRBV7-9; D gene: NA
CDR3 protein: CASSVLDTQYF; CDR3 DNA: TGTGCCAGCAGCGTTCTAGATACGCAGTATTTT; clone size: NA; J gene: TRBJ2-3; V gene: TRBV9; D gene: NA
CDR3 protein: CASSPREGTPSYNEQFF; CDR3 DNA: TGTGCCAGCTCCCCCCGCGAGGGGACTCCCTCCTACAATGAGCAGTTCTTC; clone size: once; J gene: TRBJ2-1; V gene: TRBV18; D gene: NA
CDR3 protein: CASSHAMLDNGYF; CDR3 DNA: TGTGCCAGCAGCCACGCTATGTTGGACAATGGGTACTTC; clone size: NA; J gene: TRBJ2-7; V gene: TRBV11-2; D gene: NA
CDR3 protein: CSAPVTTGNKETQYF; CDR3 DNA: TGCAGCGCCCCCGTAACGACAGGGAATAAAGAGACCCAGTACTTC; clone size: NA; J gene: TRBJ2-5; V gene: TRBV29-1; D gene: TRBD1
CDR3 protein: CAISASLGGQGAYEQYF; CDR3 DNA: TGTGCCATCAGTGCCTCCCTCGGGGGACAGGGGGCCTACGAGCAGTACTTC; clone size: NA; J gene: TRBJ2-7; V gene: TRBV10-3; D gene: TRBD1
CDR3 protein: CASSSSLYEQYF; CDR3 DNA: TGCGCCAGCAGCTCCTCCCTCTACGAGCAGTACTTC; clone size: NA; J gene: TRBJ2-7; V gene: TRBV5-1; D gene: NA
CDR3 protein: CASSPRITGELFF; CDR3 DNA: TGTGCCAGCAGTCCACGGATTACCGGGGAGCTGTTTTTT; clone size: NA; J gene: TRBJ2-2; V gene: TRBV28; D gene: NA
CDR3 protein: CASSLFGTQGRDGYTF; CDR3 DNA: TGTGCCAGCAGTTTATTTGGGACGCAGGGGCGGGATGGCTACACCTTC; clone size: NA; J gene: TRBJ1-2; V gene: TRBV28; D gene: NA
CDR3 protein: CASREGGGNEKLFF; CDR3 DNA: TGTGCAAGTCGCGAGGGGGGTGGTAATGAAAAACTGTTTTTT; clone size: NA; J gene: TRBJ1-4; V gene: TRBV12-2; D gene: NA
CDR3 protein: CASSFLHIGRNTIYF; CDR3 DNA: TGTGCCAGCAGTTTTCTGCACATTGGCAGAAACACCATATATTTT; clone size: NA; J gene: TRBJ1-3; V gene: TRBV27; D gene: NA
CDR3 protein: CASSPGLLQYF; CDR3 DNA: TGTGCCAGCAGCCCCGGACTACTGCAGTACTTC; clone size: NA; J gene: TRBJ2-7; V gene: TRBV7-3; D gene: NA
CDR3 protein: CASSLAGTVANEQFF; CDR3 DNA: TGTGCTAGCAGCTTGGCCGGGACCGTAGCCAATGAGCAGTTCTTC; clone size: few; J gene: TRBJ2-1; V gene: TRBV7-7; D gene: NA
CDR3 protein: CATQPWRAGELFF; CDR3 DNA: TGTGCCACTCAACCTTGGAGGGCCGGGGAGCTGTTTTTT; clone size: NA; J gene: TRBJ2-2; V gene: TRBV28; D gene: NA
CDR3 protein: CASSQDGSGANVLTF; CDR3 DNA: TGCGCCAGCAGCCAAGATGGATCTGGGGCCAACGTCCTGACTTTC; clone size: NA; J gene: TRBJ2-6; V gene: TRBV4-1; D gene: NA
CDR3 protein: CASSRDMIGELFF; CDR3 DNA: TGTGCCAGCAGCCGGGACATGATCGGGGAGCTGTTTTTT; clone size: once; J gene: TRBJ2-2; V gene: TRBV11-3; D gene: NA
CDR3 protein: CASSPDTYGYTF; CDR3 DNA: TGTGCCAGCAGCCCCGACACTTATGGCTACACCTTC; clone size: NA; J gene: TRBJ1-2; V gene: TRBV6-6; D gene: NA
CDR3 protein: CASSNRDRGFGANVLTF; CDR3 DNA: TGTGCCAGCAGTAACCGGGACAGGGGATTTGGGGCCAACGTCCTGACTTTC; clone size: NA; J gene: TRBJ2-6; V gene: TRBV25-1; D gene: TRBD1
CDR3 protein: CASSIGQGALGQPQHF; CDR3 DNA: TGTGCCAGTAGTATAGGACAGGGGGCGTTGGGGCAGCCCCAGCATTTT; clone size: few; J gene: TRBJ1-5; V gene: TRBV19; D gene: TRBD1
CDR3 protein: CASTIPGQGYEQYF; CDR3 DNA: TGTGCCAGCACTATCCCGGGACAGGGATACGAGCAGTACTTC; clone size: NA; J gene: TRBJ2-7; V gene: TRBV2; D gene: TRBD1
CDR3 protein: CASSLAVGTSGIKTDTQYF; CDR3 DNA: TGTGCCAGCAGCTTGGCTGTCGGGACTAGCGGGATTAAGACAGATACGCAGTATTTT; clone size: NA; J gene: TRBJ2-3; V gene: TRBV5-4; D gene: TRBD2
CDR3 protein: CASSYGTGLRETQYF; CDR3 DNA: TGTGCCAGCAGTTACGGGACAGGTCTCCGAGAGACCCAGTACTTC; clone size: NA; J gene: TRBJ2-5; V gene: TRBV6-5; D gene: TRBD1
CDR3 protein: CASSLGYGQEYF; CDR3 DNA: TGTGCCAGCAGTTTGGGTTATGGTCAAGAGTACTTC; clone size: NA; J gene: TRBJ2-7; V gene: TRBV28; D gene: NA
CDR3 protein: CASSLIRGGSAHEQYF; CDR3 DNA: TGTGCCAGCAGCTTAATTCGGGGCGGGAGCGCCCACGAGCAGTACTTC; clone size: NA; J gene: TRBJ2-7; V gene: TRBV11-1; D gene: TRBD2
CDR3 protein: CASSIGAAYEQYF; CDR3 DNA: TGTGCCAGTAGTATAGGGGCGGCGTACGAGCAGTACTTC; clone size: NA; J gene: TRBJ2-7; V gene: TRBV19; D gene: NA
CDR3 protein: CTSSPGYGGYLAKNIQYF; CDR3 DNA: TGCACCAGCAGCCCTGGCTATGGCGGGTACCTAGCCAAAAACATTCAGTACTTC; clone size: NA; J gene: TRBJ2-4; V gene: TRBV1; D gene: NA
CDR3 protein: CASSLSGTGSYEQYF; CDR3 DNA: TGTGCCAGCAGCTTGTCCGGGACAGGGAGCTACGAGCAGTACTTC; clone size: NA; J gene: TRBJ2-7; V gene: TRBV5-6; D gene: TRBD1
CDR3 protein: CASSLKGGSYNEQFF; CDR3 DNA: TGTGCCAGCAGCTTAAAGGGAGGTTCCTACAATGAGCAGTTCTTC; clone size: NA; J gene: TRBJ2-1; V gene: TRBV7-3; D gene: NA
CDR3 protein: CASSSRGGSGQETQYF; CDR3 DNA: TGTGCCAGCAGCTCGCGGGGTGGGTCGGGCCAAGAGACCCAGTACTTC; clone size: NA; J gene: TRBJ2-5; V gene: TRBV11-3; D gene: NA
CDR3 protein: CASSFGLSRGSYNEQFF; CDR3 DNA: TGTGCCAGCAGCTTTGGATTATCGAGAGGCTCCTACAATGAGCAGTTCTTC; clone size: NA; J gene: TRBJ2-1; V gene: TRBV7-3; D gene: NA
CDR3 protein: CASSLALGQQKAFF; CDR3 DNA: TGTGCCAGCAGCTTAGCGTTAGGACAGCAAAAAGCTTTCTTT; clone size: NA; J gene: TRBJ1-1; V gene: TRBV7-9; D gene: NA
CDR3 protein: CASSFGIAALLGTDTQYF; CDR3 DNA: TGTGCCAGCAGTTTTGGAATAGCGGCCTTGCTTGGCACAGATACGCAGTATTTT; clone size: NA; J gene: TRBJ2-3; V gene: TRBV11-2; D gene: NA
CDR3 protein: CATSRAGFQETQYF; CDR3 DNA: TGTGCCACCAGCAGAGCAGGGTTCCAAGAGACCCAGTACTTC; clone size: NA; J gene: TRBJ2-5; V gene: TRBV15; D gene: NA
CDR3 protein: CASEWVRSNQPQHF; CDR3 DNA: TGTGCCAGTGAATGGGTCAGGAGCAATCAGCCCCAGCATTTT; clone size: NA; J gene: TRBJ1-5; V gene: TRBV19; D gene: NA